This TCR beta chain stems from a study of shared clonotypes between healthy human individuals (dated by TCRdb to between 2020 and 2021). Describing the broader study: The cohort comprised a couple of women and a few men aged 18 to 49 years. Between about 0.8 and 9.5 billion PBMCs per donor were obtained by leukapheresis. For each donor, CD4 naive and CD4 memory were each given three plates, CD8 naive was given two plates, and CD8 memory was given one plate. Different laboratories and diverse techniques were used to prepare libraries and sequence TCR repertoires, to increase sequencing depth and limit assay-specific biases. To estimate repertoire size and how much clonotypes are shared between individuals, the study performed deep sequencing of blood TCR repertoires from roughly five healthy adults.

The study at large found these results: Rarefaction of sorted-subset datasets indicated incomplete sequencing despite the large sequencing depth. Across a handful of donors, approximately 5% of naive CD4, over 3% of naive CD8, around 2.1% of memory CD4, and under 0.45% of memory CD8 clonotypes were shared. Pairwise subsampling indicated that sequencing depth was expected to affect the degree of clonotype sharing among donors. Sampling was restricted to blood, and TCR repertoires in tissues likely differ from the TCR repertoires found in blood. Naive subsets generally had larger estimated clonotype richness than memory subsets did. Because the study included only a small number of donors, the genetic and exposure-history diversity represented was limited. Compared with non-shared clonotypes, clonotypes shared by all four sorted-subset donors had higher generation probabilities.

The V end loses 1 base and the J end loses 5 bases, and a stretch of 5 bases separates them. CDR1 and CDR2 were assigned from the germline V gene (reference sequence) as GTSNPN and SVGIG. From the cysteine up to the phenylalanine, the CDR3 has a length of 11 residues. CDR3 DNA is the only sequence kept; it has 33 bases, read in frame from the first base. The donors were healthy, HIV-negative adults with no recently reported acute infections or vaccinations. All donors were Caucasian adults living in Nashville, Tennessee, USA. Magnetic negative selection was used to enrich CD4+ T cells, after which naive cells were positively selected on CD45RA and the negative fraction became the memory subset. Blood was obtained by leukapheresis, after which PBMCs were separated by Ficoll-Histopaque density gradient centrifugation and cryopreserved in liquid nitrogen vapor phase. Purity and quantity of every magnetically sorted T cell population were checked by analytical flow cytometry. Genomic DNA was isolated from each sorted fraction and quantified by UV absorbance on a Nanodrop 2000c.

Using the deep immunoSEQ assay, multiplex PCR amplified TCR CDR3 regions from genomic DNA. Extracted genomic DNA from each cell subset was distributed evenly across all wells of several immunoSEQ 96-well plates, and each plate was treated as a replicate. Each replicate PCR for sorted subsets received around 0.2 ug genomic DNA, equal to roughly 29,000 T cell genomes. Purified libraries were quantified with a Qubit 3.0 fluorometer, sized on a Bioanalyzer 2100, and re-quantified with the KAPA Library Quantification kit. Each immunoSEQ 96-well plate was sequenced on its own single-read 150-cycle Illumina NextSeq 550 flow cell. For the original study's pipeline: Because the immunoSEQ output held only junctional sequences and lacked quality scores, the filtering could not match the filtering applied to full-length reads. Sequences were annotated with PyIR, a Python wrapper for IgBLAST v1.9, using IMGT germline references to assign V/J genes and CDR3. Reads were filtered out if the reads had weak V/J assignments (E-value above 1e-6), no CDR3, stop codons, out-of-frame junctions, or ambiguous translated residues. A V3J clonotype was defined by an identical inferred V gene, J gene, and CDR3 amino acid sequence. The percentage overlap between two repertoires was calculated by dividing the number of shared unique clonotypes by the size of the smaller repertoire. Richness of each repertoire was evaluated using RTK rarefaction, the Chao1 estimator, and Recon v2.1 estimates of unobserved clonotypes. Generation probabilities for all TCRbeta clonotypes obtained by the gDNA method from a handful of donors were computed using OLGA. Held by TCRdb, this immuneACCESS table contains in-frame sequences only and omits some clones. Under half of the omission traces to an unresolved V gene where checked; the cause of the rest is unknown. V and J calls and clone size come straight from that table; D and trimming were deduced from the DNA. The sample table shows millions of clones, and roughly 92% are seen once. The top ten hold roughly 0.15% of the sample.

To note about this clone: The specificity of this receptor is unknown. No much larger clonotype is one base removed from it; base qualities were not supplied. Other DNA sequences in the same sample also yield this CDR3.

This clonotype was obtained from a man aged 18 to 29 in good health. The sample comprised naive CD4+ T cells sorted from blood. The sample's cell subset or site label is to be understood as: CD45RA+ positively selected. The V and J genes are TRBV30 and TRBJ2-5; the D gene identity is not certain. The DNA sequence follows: TGTGCCTGGAGTGGGGCTGAGACCCAGTACTTC. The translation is CAWSGAETQYF. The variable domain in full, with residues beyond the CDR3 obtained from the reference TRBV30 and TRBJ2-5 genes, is SQTIHQWPATLVQPVGSPLSLECTVEGTSNPNLYWYRQAAGRGLQLLFYSVGIGQISSEVPQNLSASRPQDRQFILSSKKLLLSDSGFYLCAWSGAETQYFGPGTRLLVL.